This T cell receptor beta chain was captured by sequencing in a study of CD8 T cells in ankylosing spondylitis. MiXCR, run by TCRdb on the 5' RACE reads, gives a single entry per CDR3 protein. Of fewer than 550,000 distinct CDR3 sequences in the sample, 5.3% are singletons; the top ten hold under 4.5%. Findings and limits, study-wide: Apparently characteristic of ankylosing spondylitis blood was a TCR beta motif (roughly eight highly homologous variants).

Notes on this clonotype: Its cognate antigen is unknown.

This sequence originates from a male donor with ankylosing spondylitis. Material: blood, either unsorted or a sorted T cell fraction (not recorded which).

The CDR3 bases are TGTGCCAGCAGACCACCCCGGGGACAGGGGGCCTCAGATACGCAGTATTTT. It is translated as CASRPPRGQGASDTQYF. V usage is TRBV7-9 and J usage is TRBJ2-3; TRBD1 matches at 12 bases. Germline V gene lookup returns CDR1 SEHNR and CDR2 FQNEAQ (reference sequence). V lost 6 bases to trimming and J lost 4 bases; unmatched junction nucleotides: 11. The CDR3 is 17 amino acids.